The 5 T cell receptor beta chains presented below share a single source sample, sequenced in a study of blood T cell repertoires in COVID-19. Measured with immunoSEQ multiplex PCR; TCRdb has only the in-frame clones, and not every one. The sample gives about 310,000 clones, under 90% of which show up once; 2.5% to 3.5% is in the top ten. The sample taken for sequencing was peripheral blood. These receptors were collected from a young woman with COVID-19, enrolled during active disease.

The rearrangement links TRBV3-1 (or the pseudogene TRBV3-2) to TRBJ1-4, with a tentative D call TRBD1 (5 bases). Germline V gene lookup returns CDR1 LGHDT and CDR2 YNNKEL (reference sequence). V lost 6 bases and J lost 8, with 13 bases in between. The CDR3 covers 13 residues. CDR3 sequence: CASRGGGIEKLFF. The DNA of the CDR3 is TGTGCCAGCAGGGGCGGGGGAATCGAAAAACTGTTTTTT.

This clone was picked up a small number of times. The chain carries TRBV6-5 and TRBJ1-6; D is uncertain. Per germline, CDR1 MNHEY and CDR2 SVGAGI. This CDR3 region has 14 residues. Deletions cut 4 bases from V and 6 bases from J, with 10 bases between. CDR3 amino acids: CASSLRHLNSPLHF. CDR3 coding DNA: TGTGCCAGCAGTTTGCGACACCTTAATTCACCCCTCCACTTT.

The rearrangement joins TRBV29-1 to TRBJ1-1, with D tentatively TRBD1 (5 bases). The CDR3 extends over 14 amino acids. Trimming took off 4 bases at V and 11 bases at J, with 23 bases between the two ends. CDR1 and CDR2 from the germline V gene are SQVTM and ANQGSEA. CDR3 DNA: TGCAGCGTTGGGGGCAGGGCCTCTCCAGGTCCCGCTTTCTTT. Protein product: CSVGGRASPGPAFF. Full variable domain (outside the CDR3, taken from reference TRBV29-1 and TRBJ1-1): SAVISQKPSRDICQRGTSLTIQCQVDSQVTMMFWYRQQPGQSLTLIATANQGSEATYESGFVIDKFPISRPNLTFSTLTVSNMSPEDSSIYLCSVGGRASPGPAFFGQGTRLTVV.

The rearrangement uses TRBV24-1 and TRBJ2-1; D unresolved. The germline V and J ends were trimmed by 4 bases and 5 bases, with 8 bases remaining between them. The CDR3 spans 13 residues. Germline V lookup: CDR1 KGHDR, CDR2 SFDVKD. DNA for the CDR3: TGTGCCACCAGTGACCCCATCCACAATGAGCAGTTCTTC. Amino acids: CATSDPIHNEQFF.

The rearrangement uses TRBV30 and TRBJ1-1; D not resolved. Germline CDR1 and CDR2: GTSNPN and SVGIG (reference sequence). V was trimmed by 2 bases and J by 0 bases, leaving 13 bases between them. CDR3 length: 15 residues. The CDR3 loop is CAWSQPGSMNTEAFF. CDR3 DNA: TGTGCCTGGAGTCAACCCGGGTCCATGAACACTGAAGCTTTCTTT.